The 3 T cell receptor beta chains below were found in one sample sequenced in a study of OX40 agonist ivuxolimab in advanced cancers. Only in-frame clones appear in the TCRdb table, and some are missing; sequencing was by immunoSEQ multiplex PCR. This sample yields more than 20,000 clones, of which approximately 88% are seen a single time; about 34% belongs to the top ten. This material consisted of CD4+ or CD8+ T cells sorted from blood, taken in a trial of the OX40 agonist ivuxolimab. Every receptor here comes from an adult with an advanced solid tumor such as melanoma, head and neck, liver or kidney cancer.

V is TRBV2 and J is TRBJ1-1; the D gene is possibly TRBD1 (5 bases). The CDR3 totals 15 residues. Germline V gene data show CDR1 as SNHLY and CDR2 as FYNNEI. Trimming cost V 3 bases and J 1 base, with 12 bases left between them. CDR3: CASSEAGSENTEAFF. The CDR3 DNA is TGTGCCAGCAGTGAGGCAGGGTCCGAGAACACTGAAGCTTTCTTT.

The CDR3: CASNPRQDPREKLFF. In DNA, the CDR3 is TGTGCCAGCAACCCCCGACAGGACCCTCGGGAAAAACTGTTTTTT. This rearrangement joins TRBV5-6 to TRBJ1-4; possible D gene TRBD1, 6 bases. From germline, CDR1 is SGHDT and CDR2 YYEEEE. Trimming pared 6 bases from V and 8 bases from J, leaving 20 bases between. There are 15 residues in the CDR3.

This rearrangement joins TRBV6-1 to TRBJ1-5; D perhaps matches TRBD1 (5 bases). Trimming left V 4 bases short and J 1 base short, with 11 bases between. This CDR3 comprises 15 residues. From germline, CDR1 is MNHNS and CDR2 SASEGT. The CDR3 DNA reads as TGTGCCAGCAGTGTAGGGGCAGGGAGCAATCAGCCCCAGCATTTT. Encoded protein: CASSVGAGSNQPQHF.